This T cell receptor beta chain was retrieved from a study of shared clonotypes between healthy human individuals. Findings of the study overall: It was anticipated that sequencing depth would influence how many clonotypes donors shared. It was observed that around 5% of naive CD4 clonotypes were shared across a handful of donors.

As for this clone: Its matching antigen is unknown.

TCRdb's copy holds only in-frame clones and misses some; the assay was immunoSEQ multiplex PCR. The table records fewer than 3 million clones, 80% to 95% of them present only once. Germline assignment: CDR1 SGHVS and CDR2 FQNEAQ. CDR3 length equals 14 residues. V gave up 5 bases and J gave up 4 bases; unmatched junction bases: 7. Material: naive CD4+ T cells from PBMCs. Specified subset: CD45RA+ positively selected. V usage is TRBV7-8 and J usage is TRBJ2-7; the match to TRBD2 covers 8 bases. The TCR originated in a man between 18 and 29 years old in good health. Some clones in this sample may be carry-over from other donors' samples. CDR3 DNA sequence: TGTGCCAGCAGCCCCCTGCGGGGGGAGTACGAGCAGTACTTC. Translated: CASSPLRGEYEQYF.